These 21 T cell receptor beta chains share one sample of origin, sequenced in a study of blood T cell repertoires in COVID-19. The assay was immunoSEQ multiplex PCR, and TCRdb's table has in-frame clones only and misses some. This sample has about 73,000 clones, with over 85% found just once. Sequenced: peripheral blood. Receptors were obtained from a woman aged 80 or over with active or convalescent COVID-19.

This chain uses TRBV7-3 with TRBJ1-3; D may be TRBD1 (6 bases). Germline CDR1 and CDR2: SGHTA and FQGTGA. V lost 5 bases, J lost 0 bases, and 11 bases lay in between. The CDR3 contains 15 residues. Here the CDR3 reads CASSRGGSSGNTIYF. The DNA for the CDR3 is TGTGCCAGCAGCCGTGGGGGCAGCTCTGGAAACACCATATATTTT.

The V gene is TRBV7-2, the J gene TRBJ1-1; 7 positions agree with TRBD1. Germline V lookup: CDR1 SGHTA, CDR2 FQGNSA. V trimming: 5 bases; J trimming: 2 bases; junction bases outside the gene matches: 8. This CDR3 region has 15 residues. The CDR3 bases are TGTGCCAGCAGCCAAAGGGGACAGATTAACACTGAAGCTTTCTTT. Residues: CASSQRGQINTEAFF.

The rearrangement uses TRBV30 and TRBJ1-1; D is perhaps TRBD1 (5 bases). V was pared by 6 bases and J by 4 bases, with 18 bases between. The germline CDR1 and CDR2 sequences are GTSNPN and SVGIG (reference sequence). The CDR3 has 14 residues. The chain's CDR3 is CACSPGGFSTEAFF. CDR3 coding DNA: TGTGCCTGCTCCCCGGGGGGATTTAGCACTGAAGCTTTCTTT.

The chain uses TRBV19 and TRBJ1-5; 9 nucleotides align to TRBD1. From germline, CDR1 is LNHDA and CDR2 SQIVND (reference sequence). V lost 2 bases, J lost 4 bases, and 9 bases stayed unmatched. There are 17 residues in the CDR3. The CDR3 region has the DNA TGTGCCAGTAGTATAAACTTTTGGGGACAGGGTAATCAGCCCCAGCATTTT. This gives the protein CASSINFWGQGNQPQHF.

The genes are TRBV7-9 and TRBJ2-5, with 11 bases aligning to TRBD2. Trimming removed 5 bases from V and 5 bases from J; junction bases left unmatched: 7. Germline CDR1 SEHNR, CDR2 FQNEAQ (reference sequence). This CDR3 is 15 amino acids long. The CDR3 bases are TGTGCCAGCAGCGGTAGCGGGGGGGCCTCGGAGACCCAGTACTTC. Protein product: CASSGSGGASETQYF.

This clone has a single count. This chain joins TRBV3-1 (or the pseudogene TRBV3-2) and TRBJ2-7; 14 positions match TRBD2. The CDR3 runs 17 residues. The germline V gene encodes CDR1 LGHDT and CDR2 YNNKEL (reference sequence). After removal of 4 bases from V and 2 bases from J, the junction contained 7 bases not matched to a gene. The CDR3 coding sequence is TGTGCCAGCAGCCGGACTAGCGGGGGGCCATCGACCTACGAGCAGTACTTC. This gives the protein CASSRTSGGPSTYEQYF.

The J gene is TRBJ1-1, the V gene TRBV5-4; possibly TRBD1 for D (6 bases). Germline V gives CDR1 SGHNT, CDR2 YYREEE (reference sequence). There are 13 residues in the CDR3. V was clipped by 4 bases and J by 1 base, with 8 bases between them. The CDR3 DNA follows: TGTGCCAGCAGCCTCAGGGGGAACACTGAAGCTTTCTTT. This sequence encodes CASSLRGNTEAFF.

This chain links TRBV27 with TRBJ2-3; D gene ambiguous. The CDR3 contains 13 residues. Between the trimmed V and J ends, which lost 2 bases and 2 bases, there was a span of 5 bases. The V gene's germline CDR1 is MNHEY and CDR2 SMNVEV (reference sequence). CDR3 nucleotide sequence: TGTGCCAGCAGTTTAGTCTACACAGATACGCAGTATTTT. It codes for CASSLVYTDTQYF.

V gene TRBV5-8 combines with J gene TRBJ2-3; D is ambiguous. The germline V gene has CDR1 SGHTS and CDR2 YDEGEE. The V end lost 4 bases, the J end lost 4 bases, and 16 bases lay between the germline ends. The CDR3 consists of 15 residues. The CDR3 protein is CASSPLSSSADTQYF. In DNA form, the CDR3 reads TGTGCCAGCAGCCCCCTCTCGTCCTCGGCAGATACGCAGTATTTT.

The rearrangement joins TRBV20-1 to TRBJ2-3; TRBD1 aligns across 9 bases. The CDR3 loop spans 14 amino acids. With 3 bases clipped from V and 5 bases from J, the junction kept 6 bases outside the gene matches. Germline lookup yields CDR1 DFQATT and CDR2 SNEGSKA (reference sequence). CDR3 protein: CSASRQGGVDTQYF. Here the CDR3 DNA reads TGCAGTGCTAGTCGACAGGGGGGAGTAGATACGCAGTATTTT.

The genes are TRBV28 and TRBJ1-4; 11 bases fit TRBD1. J gave up 8 bases and V 4 bases, and 6 bases lay outside the gene matches. The germline CDR1 and CDR2 sequences are MDHEN and SYDVKM. The CDR3 is made up of 15 amino acids. The CDR3 is CASSSWTGGREKLFF. CDR3 coding DNA: TGTGCCAGCAGTTCGTGGACAGGGGGCCGGGAAAAACTGTTTTTT.

Turning to this clone: Other DNA sequences in the same sample also yield this CDR3. The chain links TRBV4-3 to TRBJ2-7; D is unclear. Looked up from germline, CDR1 is LGHNA and CDR2 is YSLEER. The CDR3 is 13 residues long. V gave up 0 bases and J gave up 2 bases, with 5 bases separating them. In nucleotides, the CDR3 is TGCGCCAGCAGCCAAGATCGGGCCTACGAGCAGTACTTC. It yields the protein CASSQDRAYEQYF.

About this clone: At one of its ends the junction is not consistent with the germline gene, which may arise from a read error. The chain carries TRBV5-1 and TRBJ1-2, with D unclear. CDR1 and CDR2 from the germline V gene are SGHRS and YFSETQ. The length of the CDR3 is 11 residues. CDR3 sequence: CASSLLQVVAF. CDR3 nucleotide sequence: TGCGCCAGCAGCTTGTTGCAGGTCGTCGCCTTC. The entire variable domain, with the rest obtained from reference TRBV5-1 and TRBJ1-2, is as follows: KAGVTQTPRYLIKTRGQQVTLSCSPISGHRSVSWYQQTPGQGLQFLFEYFSETQRNKGNFPGRFSGRQFSNSRSEMNVSTLELGDSALYLCASSLLQVVAFGSGTRLTVV.

DNA of the CDR3: TGTGCCAGCAGCCAGCGGACTAGCGGGGGGGCCAGGCAGTTCTTC. Encoded protein: CASSQRTSGGARQFF. The V call is TRBV3-1 (or the pseudogene TRBV3-2), the J call TRBJ2-1, with TRBD2 identical over 15 bases. This CDR3 has 15 residues. V was pared by 3 bases and J by 12 bases, with 6 bases of the junction left unmatched. Germline CDR1 and CDR2: LGHDT and YNNKEL (reference sequence).

CDR3 in DNA: TGTGCCAGCTCACCACAGCCTCCCGTCGGGGGGGACACTGAAGCTTTCTTT. Translation: CASSPQPPVGGDTEAFF. J is TRBJ1-1 and V is TRBV18, with TRBD1 as a possible D gene (5 bases). CDR3 length equals 17 residues. Germline CDR1 is KGHSH and CDR2 is LQKENI. Trimming shortened V by 1 base and J by 3 bases, and 18 bases separated the two germline ends.

V is TRBV6-5 and J is TRBJ1-5; 9 positions agree with TRBD1. With 5 bases clipped from V and 7 bases from J, the junction kept 3 bases outside the gene matches. The CDR3 length is 13 residues. CDR1 is MNHEY, CDR2 SVGAGI, per germline. Here the CDR3 DNA reads TGTGCCAGCAGTCGGGACAGGGCCCAGCCCCAGCATTTT. Translating it yields CASSRDRAQPQHF.

The chain links TRBV6-5 to TRBJ1-1, with D tentatively TRBD1 (5 bases). Germline loops: CDR1 MNHEY, CDR2 SVGAGI. V lost 8 bases and J 4 bases, leaving 11 bases between the germline ends. The length of the CDR3 is 12 residues. DNA of the CDR3: TGTGCCAGCGGGAGGCAGGGCACTGAAGCTTTCTTT. Protein product: CASGRQGTEAFF.

V and J are TRBV29-1 and TRBJ2-1; 7 nucleotides agree with TRBD2. With 4 bases clipped from V and 4 bases from J, the junction kept 4 bases outside the gene matches. CDR1 SQVTM and CDR2 ANQGSEA come from the germline V gene. The CDR3 consists of 13 residues. The CDR3 loop reads CSVARGNYNEQFF. CDR3 DNA: TGCAGCGTTGCGCGGGGGAATTACAATGAGCAGTTCTTC.

The chain carries TRBV5-1 and TRBJ2-5, with TRBD1 matching 8 bases. The germline V gene has CDR1 SGHRS and CDR2 YFSETQ. V lost 1 base to trimming and J lost 5 bases; unmatched junction nucleotides: 7. CDR3 length equals 15 residues. The CDR3 spells CASSLTGGDRETQYF. CDR3 DNA: TGCGCCAGCAGCTTGACAGGGGGAGATCGGGAGACCCAGTACTTC.

V gene TRBV6-2 or TRBV6-3 combines with J gene TRBJ2-5, with unresolved D. V shed 0 bases and J shed 6 bases, with 11 bases lying between them. The CDR3 has 14 residues. CDR1 and CDR2 from the germline V gene are MNHEY and SVGEGT. CDR3 sequence (DNA): TGTGCCAGCAGTTACTCGCTCCCGGTGCAGACCCAGTACTTC. It is translated as CASSYSLPVQTQYF.

V and J are TRBV4-1 and TRBJ2-5, with 8 positions matching TRBD2. The ends lost 4 bases at V and 4 bases at J; junction bases unmatched: 8. Per the germline V gene, CDR1 is MGHRA and CDR2 is YSYEKL. The CDR3 totals 15 residues. CDR3 bases: TGCGCCAGCAGCCGATCGGGACTAGTCGGAGAGACCCAGTACTTC. This translates into CASSRSGLVGETQYF.